One sample yielded the 25 T cell receptor beta chains listed below, sequenced in a study of T-cell reconstitution after alpha-beta-depleted transplantation in children. Using unique molecular identifiers, the investigators prepared the TCRbeta library. TCRdb itself ran the PCR reads through MiXCR, one entry per CDR3 protein. The sample holds some 460,000 distinct CDR3 sequences; around 16% are singletons and the top ten take over 25%. The sample was PBMCs, mostly from graft donor cells, taken 360 days after TCRalphabeta/CD19-depleted stem cell transplant. Source of these receptors: a boy under two years old who had a stem cell transplant for Wiskott-Aldrich syndrome, so the T cells may come from the graft donor.

The chain couples TRBV18 to TRBJ2-3; D may be TRBD1 (6 bases). The V end was cut by 3 bases, the J end by 7 bases, with 11 bases between. CDR3 size: 13 residues. Per the germline V gene, CDR1 is KGHSH and CDR2 is LQKENI. This chain's CDR3 is CASSPSGANTQYF. CDR3 DNA sequence: TGTGCCAGCTCACCTTCAGGGGCCAATACGCAGTATTTT. Full variable domain (remainder filled in from reference TRBV18 and TRBJ2-3): NAGVMQNPRHLVRRRGQEARLRCSPMKGHSHVYWYRQLPEEGLKFMVYLQKENIIDESGMPKERFSAEFPKEGPSILRIQQVVRGDSAAYFCASSPSGANTQYFGPGTRLTVL.

A few counts support this clonotype. The rearrangement joins TRBV5-1 to TRBJ2-2; D gene uncertain. Trimming took 1 base from V and 3 from J, leaving 10 bases between them. The CDR3 is made up of 15 amino acids. The germline V gene encodes CDR1 SGHRS and CDR2 YFSETQ. This CDR3 reads CASSLQGYDTGELFF. CDR3 DNA: TGCGCCAGCAGCTTGCAAGGGTATGACACCGGGGAGCTGTTTTTT.

This clonotype was recorded a few times. This chain links TRBV24-1 with TRBJ2-1; 8 bases agree with TRBD1. The CDR3 loop spans 15 amino acids. The V and J ends lost 6 bases and 8 bases, in that order; junction bases with no gene match: 11. Germline V gene sequence: CDR1 KGHDR, CDR2 SFDVKD. CDR3 amino acids: CATSSAGTGGHEQFF. In DNA, the CDR3 is TGTGCCACCAGTTCCGCCGGGACAGGAGGGCATGAGCAGTTCTTC.

This clonotype was detected ten times or more. The gene calls are TRBV5-1 and TRBJ2-1; D remains ambiguous. V was trimmed by 2 bases and J by 9 bases, leaving 15 bases between them. The germline CDR1 and CDR2 sequences are SGHRS and YFSETQ. The CDR3 extends over 14 amino acids. CDR3 region: CASSFGILVGEQFF. DNA of the CDR3: TGCGCCAGCAGCTTTGGGATATTGGTCGGTGAGCAGTTCTTC.

The V call is TRBV5-1, the J call TRBJ2-1, with D possibly matching TRBD2 (6 bases). CDR1 and CDR2 (germline): SGHRS, YFSETQ. V was cut by 1 base and J by 7 bases, with 18 bases left in between. The CDR3 is 16 amino acids. DNA of the CDR3: TGCGCCAGCAGCTTGCCTAGGTGGCGGGAAGGAAATGAGCAGTTCTTC. This gives the protein CASSLPRWREGNEQFF. The whole variable domain, filled in from reference TRBV5-1 and TRBJ2-1, reads KAGVTQTPRYLIKTRGQQVTLSCSPISGHRSVSWYQQTPGQGLQFLFEYFSETQRNKGNFPGRFSGRQFSNSRSEMNVSTLELGDSALYLCASSLPRWREGNEQFFGPGTRLTVL.

This clonotype has more than one count but fewer than ten. This chain uses TRBV7-8 with TRBJ2-1, with TRBD1 matching 10 bases. Germline values: CDR1 SGHVS, CDR2 FQNEAQ. The J segment lost 0 bases and the V segment lost 5 bases, leaving 10 bases of the junction unmatched. This CDR3 region has 18 residues. This CDR3 is CASSKRQGAGSSYNEQFF. The CDR3 bases are TGTGCCAGCAGCAAAAGACAGGGGGCGGGGAGCTCCTACAATGAGCAGTTCTTC.

The chain has TRBV4-1 and TRBJ2-1, with 11 bases aligning to TRBD2. Germline CDR1 MGHRA, CDR2 YSYEKL. The CDR3 is made up of 17 amino acids. With 0 bases clipped from V and 7 bases from J, the junction kept 8 bases outside the gene matches. In DNA form, the CDR3 reads TGCGCCAGCAGCCAAGATTCACCTAGCGGGGGGCGGAATGAGCAGTTCTTC. Its translation is CASSQDSPSGGRNEQFF.

This clonotype was found a few times. The V and J genes are TRBV29-1 and TRBJ1-1, with a possible D match to TRBD1 (5 bases). The CDR3 extends over 14 amino acids. The V end was cut by 4 bases, the J end by 0 bases, with 12 bases between. From germline, CDR1 is SQVTM and CDR2 ANQGSEA. As DNA, the CDR3 is TGCAGCGTTGTATGGGGCTGGGTGAACACTGAAGCTTTCTTT. This translates into CSVVWGWVNTEAFF.

This chain joins TRBV3-1 and TRBJ1-1; D not certain. The CDR3 is made up of 13 amino acids. The germline CDR1 and CDR2 sequences are LGHDT and YNNKEL (reference sequence). The V and J ends lost 4 bases and 4 bases respectively, with 10 bases between them. The CDR3 nucleotides are TGTGCCAGCAGCCGAGGAGGCGGCACTGAAGCTTTCTTT. It is translated as CASSRGGGTEAFF.

In nucleotides, the CDR3 is TGTGCCACCACGTGGAGGGGGCGGTTGGATACGCAGTATTTT. It encodes CATTWRGRLDTQYF. The chain links TRBV28 to TRBJ2-3; tentative D call: TRBD1 (7 bases). The CDR3 has 14 residues. Trimming took off 10 bases at V and 6 bases at J, with 20 bases between the two ends. CDR1 is MDHEN and CDR2 is SYDVKM in the germline V gene.

The sample holds many counts of this clonotype. The CDR3 coding sequence is TGTGCCAGCAGTTACTACAATGAGCAGTTCTTC. Residues: CASSYYNEQFF. The gene calls are TRBV12-3 or TRBV12-4 and TRBJ2-1; D is unclear. This CDR3 comprises 11 residues. Trimming pared 4 bases from V and 3 bases from J, leaving 1 base between.

The genes are TRBV11-2 and TRBJ2-7; 7 bases line up with TRBD1. The V gene's germline CDR1 is SGHAT and CDR2 FQNNGV. The CDR3 is 14 amino acids. J lost 4 bases, V lost 4 bases, and 7 bases had no gene match. In DNA form, the CDR3 reads TGTGCCAGCAGCTCCCACAGGGGTGGGTACGAGCAGTACTTC. Amino acid sequence: CASSSHRGGYEQYF. Filled out from reference TRBV11-2 and TRBJ2-7, the complete variable domain reads EAGVAQSPRYKIIEKRQSVAFWCNPISGHATLYWYQQILGQGPKLLIQFQNNGVVDDSQLPKDRFSAERLKGVDSTLKIQPAKLEDSAVYLCASSSHRGGYEQYFGPGTRLTVT.

V usage is TRBV5-1 and J usage is TRBJ1-6; 9 bases match TRBD1. Germline V CDR1 and CDR2: SGHRS, YFSETQ. The ends lost 0 bases at V and 9 bases at J; junction bases unmatched: 1. CDR3 length: 14 residues. The DNA of the CDR3 is TGCGCCAGCAGCTTGGACAGGGGGCCTTCACCCCTCCACTTT. It codes for CASSLDRGPSPLHF. The variable domain in full, with the rest retrieved from reference TRBV5-1 and TRBJ1-6, is KAGVTQTPRYLIKTRGQQVTLSCSPISGHRSVSWYQQTPGQGLQFLFEYFSETQRNKGNFPGRFSGRQFSNSRSEMNVSTLELGDSALYLCASSLDRGPSPLHFGNGTRLTVT.

This clonotype came up a few times. The V gene is TRBV24-1, the J gene TRBJ2-3, with D unresolved. The germline V and J ends were trimmed by 2 bases and 2 bases, with 1 base remaining between them. CDR3 length: 12 residues. Germline V gives CDR1 KGHDR, CDR2 SFDVKD. CDR3 in amino acids: CATSDYTDTQYF. CDR3 DNA: TGTGCCACCAGTGATTACACAGATACGCAGTATTTT.

The V call is TRBV7-2, the J call TRBJ2-7; 7 bases are shared with TRBD2. V dropped 7 bases and J dropped 2; count of bases not matched to a gene: 14. Germline loops: CDR1 SGHTA, CDR2 FQGNSA. The CDR3 has 16 amino acids. The CDR3 DNA sequence: TGTGCCAGCACCCTACTTGGGGCTAGCGGAGCCTACGAGCAGTACTTC. Amino acids: CASTLLGASGAYEQYF.

This clonotype was detected ten times or more. The chain has TRBV29-1 and TRBJ2-7, with D perhaps matching TRBD1 (6 bases). Trimming took off 0 bases at V and 4 bases at J, with 16 bases between the two ends. Looked up from germline, CDR1 is SQVTM and CDR2 is ANQGSEA. The CDR3 consists of 15 residues. This CDR3 is CSVEDWGQKGYEQYF. The CDR3 nucleotides are TGCAGCGTTGAAGATTGGGGACAAAAGGGGTACGAGCAGTACTTC.

This chain links TRBV5-1 with TRBJ2-1, with D unclear. The germline V gene has CDR1 SGHRS and CDR2 YFSETQ. The CDR3 is 18 residues long. Trimming stripped 2 bases from V and 1 base from J, with 19 bases between. The CDR3 nucleotides are TGCGCCAGCAGCTTTTTCCGCACACAACTCCCTTCCTACAATGAGCAGTTCTTC. Protein: CASSFFRTQLPSYNEQFF. Filled out from reference TRBV5-1 and TRBJ2-1, the complete variable domain reads KAGVTQTPRYLIKTRGQQVTLSCSPISGHRSVSWYQQTPGQGLQFLFEYFSETQRNKGNFPGRFSGRQFSNSRSEMNVSTLELGDSALYLCASSFFRTQLPSYNEQFFGPGTRLTVL.

This clonotype turned up a few times. This rearrangement joins TRBV20-1 to TRBJ2-5; D uncertain. CDR1 is DFQATT and CDR2 is SNEGSKA in the germline V gene (reference sequence). The CDR3 has 15 residues. The V and J ends lost 0 bases and 1 base respectively, with 12 bases between them. CDR3 region: CSARDPLVGQETQYF. CDR3 nucleotide sequence: TGCAGTGCTAGAGATCCCTTAGTGGGCCAAGAGACCCAGTACTTC.

This clonotype was seen a handful of times. J is TRBJ2-1 and V is TRBV5-6; 14 bases map to TRBD2. This CDR3 region has 21 residues. Per the germline V gene, CDR1 is SGHDT and CDR2 is YYEEEE. Trimming removed 0 bases from V and 2 bases from J; junction bases left unmatched: 13. CDR3 bases: TGTGCCAGCAGCTTGGCCGGGGTAGGACTAGCGGGAGGAATCCCCTACAATGAGCAGTTCTTC. It codes for CASSLAGVGLAGGIPYNEQFF.

This clonotype was observed a few times. The gene calls are TRBV5-1 and TRBJ1-5; the D is unclear. V dropped 0 bases and J dropped 0 bases, with 7 bases sitting between them. Germline V CDR1 and CDR2: SGHRS, YFSETQ. The CDR3 extends over 15 amino acids. The chain's CDR3 is CASSLDGTSNQPQHF. CDR3 sequence (DNA): TGCGCCAGCAGCTTGGACGGAACTAGCAATCAGCCCCAGCATTTT.

This clonotype showed up just a few times. V gene TRBV15 combines with J gene TRBJ2-2; 7 bases map to TRBD1. Per the germline V gene, CDR1 is LNHNV and CDR2 is YYDKDF (reference sequence). V was pared by 0 bases and J by 7 bases, with 5 bases of the junction left unmatched. This CDR3 has 15 amino acids. The CDR3 nucleotides are TGTGCCACCAGCAGAGAAAGACAGGGTTTCGGGGAGCTGTTTTTT. Translated, it gives CATSRERQGFGELFF.

The genes are TRBV10-3 and TRBJ2-7; 10 nucleotides match TRBD2. V lost 6 bases and J lost 2; bases outside the gene matches: 1. The V gene's germline CDR1 is ENHRY and CDR2 SYGVKD. This CDR3 contains 13 residues. The CDR3 nucleotides read TGTGCCATCAGGCTAGCGGGGGCCTACGAGCAGTACTTC. Its translation: CAIRLAGAYEQYF.

The chain joins TRBV27 to TRBJ2-7; TRBD1 or TRBD2 may be the D gene (6 bases each). This CDR3 has 16 residues. Per the germline V gene, CDR1 is MNHEY and CDR2 is SMNVEV (reference sequence). Between the trimmed V and J ends, which lost 8 bases and 5 bases, there was a span of 25 bases. In DNA form, the CDR3 reads TGTGCCAGCTTTAGGCCGCCGGGGCTAAGGGGGGACGAGCAGTACTTC. It codes for CASFRPPGLRGDEQYF.

This clonotype was counted only a few times. The V and J genes are TRBV30 and TRBJ2-4; D is undetermined. Germline V gives CDR1 GTSNPN, CDR2 SVGIG (reference sequence). Trimming pared 5 bases from V and 0 bases from J, leaving 8 bases between. CDR3 length: 13 amino acids. CDR3: CAWCRLAKNIQYF. Here the CDR3 DNA reads TGTGCCTGGTGTCGGTTAGCCAAAAACATTCAGTACTTC.

The rearrangement links TRBV7-2 to TRBJ2-5; TRBD2 might be the D (6 bases). The V end lost 5 bases, the J end lost 2 bases, and 12 bases lay between the germline ends. This CDR3 is built from 14 residues. Germline CDR1 is SGHTA and CDR2 is FQGNSA. CDR3 nucleotides: TGTGCCAGCAGCCGGGACTGGCAACAAGAGACCCAGTACTTC. Amino acids: CASSRDWQQETQYF.